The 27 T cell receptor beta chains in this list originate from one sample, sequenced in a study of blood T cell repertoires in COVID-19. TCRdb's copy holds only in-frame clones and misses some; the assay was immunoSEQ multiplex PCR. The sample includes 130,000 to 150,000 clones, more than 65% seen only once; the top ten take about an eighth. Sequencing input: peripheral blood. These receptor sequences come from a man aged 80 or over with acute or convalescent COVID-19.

CDR3 sequence (DNA): TGTGCCTGCTTCGGGGGGAACACTGAAGCTTTCTTT. Translating it yields CACFGGNTEAFF. The chain employs TRBV30 and TRBJ1-1; possible D gene TRBD1, 5 bases. The CDR3 runs 12 residues. Germline CDR1 is GTSNPN and CDR2 is SVGIG (reference sequence). The V end was cut by 6 bases, the J end by 1 base, with 9 bases between.

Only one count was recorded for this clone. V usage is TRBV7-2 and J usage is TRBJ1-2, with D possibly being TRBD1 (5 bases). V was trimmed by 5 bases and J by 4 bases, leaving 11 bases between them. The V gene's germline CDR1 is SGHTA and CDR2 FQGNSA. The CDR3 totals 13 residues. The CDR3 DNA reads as TGTGCCAGCAGCCCGTCGACAGTCTATGGCTACACCTTC. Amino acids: CASSPSTVYGYTF.

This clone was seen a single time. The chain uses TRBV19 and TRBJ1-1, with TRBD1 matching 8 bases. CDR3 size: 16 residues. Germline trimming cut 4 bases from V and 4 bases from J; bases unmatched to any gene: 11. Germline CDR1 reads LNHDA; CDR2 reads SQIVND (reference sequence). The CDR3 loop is CASSTSGRTGSTEAFF. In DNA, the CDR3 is TGTGCCAGTAGTACATCCGGAAGGACAGGGAGCACTGAAGCTTTCTTT.

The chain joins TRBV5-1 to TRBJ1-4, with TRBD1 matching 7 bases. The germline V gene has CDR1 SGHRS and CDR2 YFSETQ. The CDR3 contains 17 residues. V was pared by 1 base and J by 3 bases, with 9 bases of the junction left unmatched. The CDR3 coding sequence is TGCGCCAGCAGCTTGACAGGGGTGTATACGGCTAATGAAAAACTGTTTTTT. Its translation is CASSLTGVYTANEKLFF.

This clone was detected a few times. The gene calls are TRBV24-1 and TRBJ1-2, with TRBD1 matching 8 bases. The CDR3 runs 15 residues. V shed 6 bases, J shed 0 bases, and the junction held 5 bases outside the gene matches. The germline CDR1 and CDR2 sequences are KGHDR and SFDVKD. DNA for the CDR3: TGTGCCACCAGTCCCGGGACAGGAGCTAACTATGGCTACACCTTC. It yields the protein CATSPGTGANYGYTF.

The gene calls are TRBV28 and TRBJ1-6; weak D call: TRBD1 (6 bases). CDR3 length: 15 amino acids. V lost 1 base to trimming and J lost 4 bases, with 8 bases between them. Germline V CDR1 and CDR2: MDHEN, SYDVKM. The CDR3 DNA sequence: TGTGCCAGCAGTTTATCCACAGGGTATAATTCACCCCTCCACTTT. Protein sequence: CASSLSTGYNSPLHF.

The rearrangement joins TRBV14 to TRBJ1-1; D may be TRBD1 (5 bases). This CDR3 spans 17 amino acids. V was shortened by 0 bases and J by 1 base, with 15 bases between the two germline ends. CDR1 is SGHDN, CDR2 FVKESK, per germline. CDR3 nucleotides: TGTGCCAGCAGCCAAGAACGGGGGACCAGACGGAACACTGAAGCTTTCTTT. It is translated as CASSQERGTRRNTEAFF.

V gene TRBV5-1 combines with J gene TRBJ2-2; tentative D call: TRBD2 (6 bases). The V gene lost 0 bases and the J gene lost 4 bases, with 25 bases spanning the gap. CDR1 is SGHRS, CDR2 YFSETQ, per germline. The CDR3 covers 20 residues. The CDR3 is CASSLGRPGFGAGSTGELFF. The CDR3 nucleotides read TGCGCCAGCAGCTTGGGGCGACCCGGGTTCGGGGCCGGGAGCACCGGGGAGCTGTTTTTT.

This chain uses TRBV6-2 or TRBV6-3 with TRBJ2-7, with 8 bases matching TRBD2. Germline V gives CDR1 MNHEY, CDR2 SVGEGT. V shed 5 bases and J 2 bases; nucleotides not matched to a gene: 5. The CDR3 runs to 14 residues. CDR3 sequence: CASSALAGPYEQYF. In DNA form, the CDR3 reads TGTGCCAGCAGTGCTTTAGCGGGGCCCTACGAGCAGTACTTC.

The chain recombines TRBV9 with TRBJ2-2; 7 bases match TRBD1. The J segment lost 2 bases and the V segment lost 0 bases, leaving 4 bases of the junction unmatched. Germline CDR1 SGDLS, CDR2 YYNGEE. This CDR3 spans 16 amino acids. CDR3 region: CASSVGGTANTGELFF. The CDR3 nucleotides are TGTGCCAGCAGCGTAGGAGGGACAGCCAACACCGGGGAGCTGTTTTTT.

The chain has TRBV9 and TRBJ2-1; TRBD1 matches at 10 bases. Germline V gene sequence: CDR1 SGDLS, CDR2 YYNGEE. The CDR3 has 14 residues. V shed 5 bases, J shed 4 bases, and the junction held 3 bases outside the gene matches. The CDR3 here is CASSPGQGYNEQFF. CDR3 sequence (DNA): TGTGCCAGCAGTCCGGGACAGGGGTACAATGAGCAGTTCTTC.

CDR3 loop: CASSPRGQTNYGYTF. DNA for the CDR3: TGTGCCAGCAGTCCGAGAGGACAGACCAACTATGGCTACACCTTC. This chain joins TRBV6-5 and TRBJ1-2; perhaps TRBD1 as D (6 bases). The germline gives CDR1 MNHEY, CDR2 SVGAGI. The CDR3 is made up of 15 amino acids. V was pared by 5 bases and J by 2 bases, with 15 bases between.

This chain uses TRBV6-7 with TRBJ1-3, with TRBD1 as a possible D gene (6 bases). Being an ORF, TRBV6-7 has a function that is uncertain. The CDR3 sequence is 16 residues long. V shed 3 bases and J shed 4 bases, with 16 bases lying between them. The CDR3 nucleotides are TGTGCCAGCAGTTATGGGAACAGGGCGTACGGAAACACCATATATTTT. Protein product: CASSYGNRAYGNTIYF.

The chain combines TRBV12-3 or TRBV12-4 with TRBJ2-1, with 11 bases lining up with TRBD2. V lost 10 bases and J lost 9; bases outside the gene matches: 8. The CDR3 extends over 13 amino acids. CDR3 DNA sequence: TGTGCCACGATTAGCGGGGGGGTTGGTGAGCAGTTCTTC. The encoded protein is CATISGGVGEQFF.

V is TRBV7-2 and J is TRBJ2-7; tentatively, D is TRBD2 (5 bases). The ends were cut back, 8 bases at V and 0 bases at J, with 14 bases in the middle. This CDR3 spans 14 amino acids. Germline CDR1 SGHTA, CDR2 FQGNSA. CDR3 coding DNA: TGTGCCAGCGCTGGAGGAGCAACCTCCTACGAGCAGTACTTC. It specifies CASAGGATSYEQYF. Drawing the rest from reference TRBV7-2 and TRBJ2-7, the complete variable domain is GAGVSQSPSNKVTEKGKDVELRCDPISGHTALYWYRQSLGQGLEFLIYFQGNSAPDKSGLPSDRFSAERTGGSVSTLTIQRTQQEDSAVYLCASAGGATSYEQYFGPGTRLTVT.

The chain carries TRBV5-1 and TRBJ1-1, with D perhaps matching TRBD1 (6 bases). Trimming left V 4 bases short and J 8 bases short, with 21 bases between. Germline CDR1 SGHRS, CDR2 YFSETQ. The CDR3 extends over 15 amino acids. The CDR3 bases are TGCGCCAGCAGCCCCGGCGCAGGGGCAGGAACAGAAGCTTTCTTT. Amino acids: CASSPGAGAGTEAFF.

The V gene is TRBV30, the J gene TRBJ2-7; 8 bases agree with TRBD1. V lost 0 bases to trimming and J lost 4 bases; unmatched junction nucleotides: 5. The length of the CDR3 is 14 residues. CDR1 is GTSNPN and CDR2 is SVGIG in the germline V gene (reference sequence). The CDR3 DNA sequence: TGTGCCTGGAGTGTCCCCGGGACAGGTTACGAGCAGTACTTC. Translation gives CAWSVPGTGYEQYF.

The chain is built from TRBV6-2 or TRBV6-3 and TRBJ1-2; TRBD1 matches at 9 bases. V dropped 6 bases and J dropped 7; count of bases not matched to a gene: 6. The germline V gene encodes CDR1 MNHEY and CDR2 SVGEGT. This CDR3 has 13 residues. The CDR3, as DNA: TGTGCCAGCAGCACGGGACAGGGTGGTGGCTACACCTTC. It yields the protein CASSTGQGGGYTF.

The CDR3 reads CASSSPDREGYNEKLFF. In DNA form, the CDR3 reads TGTGCCAGCAGCTCCCCGGACAGGGAGGGGTACAATGAAAAACTGTTTTTT. This chain joins TRBV7-2 and TRBJ1-4; 8 bases map to TRBD1. In germline, CDR1 is SGHTA, CDR2 FQGNSA. The CDR3 is made up of 17 amino acids. With 4 bases clipped from V and 5 bases from J, the junction kept 12 bases outside the gene matches.

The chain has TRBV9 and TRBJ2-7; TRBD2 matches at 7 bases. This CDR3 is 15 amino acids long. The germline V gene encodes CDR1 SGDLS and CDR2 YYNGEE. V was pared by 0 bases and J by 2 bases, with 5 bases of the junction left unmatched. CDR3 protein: CASSVAGGTTYEQYF. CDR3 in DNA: TGTGCCAGCAGCGTAGCCGGGGGGACTACCTACGAGCAGTACTTC.

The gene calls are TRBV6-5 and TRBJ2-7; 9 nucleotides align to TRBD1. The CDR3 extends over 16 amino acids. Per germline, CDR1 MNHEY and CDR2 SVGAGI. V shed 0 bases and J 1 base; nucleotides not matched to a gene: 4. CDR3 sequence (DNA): TGTGCCAGCAGTTACTCTGGAGGGACAGGGTCCTACGAGCAGTACTTC. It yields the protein CASSYSGGTGSYEQYF.

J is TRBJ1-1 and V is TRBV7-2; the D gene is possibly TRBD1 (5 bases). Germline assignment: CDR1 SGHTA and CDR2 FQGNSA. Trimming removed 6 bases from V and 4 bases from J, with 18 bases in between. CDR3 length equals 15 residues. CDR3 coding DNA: TGTGCCAGCAGGAAAGATCGGGGGACGGGCACTGAAGCTTTCTTT. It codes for CASRKDRGTGTEAFF.

CDR3 nucleotide sequence: TGTGCCAGCAGCTTAGCGACGACAACGGGCTACACCTTC. Translating it yields CASSLATTTGYTF. V is TRBV7-9 and J is TRBJ1-2, with D hard to call. The CDR3 contains 13 residues. Trimming left V 0 bases short and J 8 bases short, with 10 bases between. From germline, CDR1 is SEHNR and CDR2 FQNEAQ (reference sequence).

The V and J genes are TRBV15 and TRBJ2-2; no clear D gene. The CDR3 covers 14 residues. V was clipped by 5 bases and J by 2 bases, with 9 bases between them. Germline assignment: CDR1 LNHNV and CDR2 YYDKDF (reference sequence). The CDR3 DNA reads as TGTGCCACCAGCGCACAAAGAAACACCGGGGAGCTGTTTTTT. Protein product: CATSAQRNTGELFF.

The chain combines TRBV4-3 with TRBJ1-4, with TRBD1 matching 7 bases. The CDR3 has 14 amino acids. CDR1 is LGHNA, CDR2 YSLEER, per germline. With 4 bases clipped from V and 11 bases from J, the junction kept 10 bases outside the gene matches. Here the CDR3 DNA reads TGCGCCAGCAGCCCAGGGACAGTCCAAGAGAAACTGTTTTTT. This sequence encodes CASSPGTVQEKLFF.

As DNA, the CDR3 is TGTGCCAGCAGGGTCGGGACAGCCGGCAATCAGCCCCAGCATTTT. It is translated as CASRVGTAGNQPQHF. The chain is built from TRBV27 and TRBJ1-5; 7 bases align to TRBD1. Trimming at V came to 6 bases and at J to 2 bases, leaving 7 bases not matched to a gene. Germline assignment: CDR1 MNHEY and CDR2 SMNVEV (reference sequence). The CDR3 length is 15 residues.

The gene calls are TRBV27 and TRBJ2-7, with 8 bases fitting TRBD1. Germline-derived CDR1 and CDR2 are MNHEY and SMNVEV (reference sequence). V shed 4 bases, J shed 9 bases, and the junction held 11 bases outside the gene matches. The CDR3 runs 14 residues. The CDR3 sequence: CASSSLRTGRGQYF. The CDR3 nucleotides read TGTGCCAGCAGTTCCCTCCGGACAGGGAGAGGGCAGTACTTC.